This passage covers 3 T cell receptor beta chains from one sample sequenced in a study of OX40 agonist ivuxolimab in advanced cancers. Library method: the immunoSEQ multiplex PCR assay. Held by TCRdb, this immuneACCESS table contains in-frame sequences only and omits some clones. Under half of the omission traces to an unresolved V gene where checked; the cause of the rest is unknown. The sample includes 70,000 or so clones, with 80% to 90% observed a single time. More than 0.8% of the sample comes from the top ten. This sample comprised CD4+ or CD8+ T cells sorted from blood, obtained in a trial of the OX40 agonist ivuxolimab. Source of these receptors: an adult with an advanced solid tumor such as melanoma, head and neck, liver or kidney cancer.

The J gene is TRBJ2-3, the V gene TRBV19; D is unresolved. The CDR3 is 17 amino acids. Trimming shortened V by 5 bases and J by 0 bases, and 18 bases separated the two germline ends. The germline gives CDR1 LNHDA, CDR2 SQIVND (reference sequence). Here the CDR3 reads CASSQDVRFTSTDTQYF. The CDR3 DNA follows: TGTGCCAGTAGTCAAGACGTGCGATTTACTAGCACAGATACGCAGTATTTT.

V is TRBV28 and J is TRBJ1-2; TRBD1 might be the D (5 bases). The CDR3 consists of 14 residues. Germline lookup yields CDR1 MDHEN and CDR2 SYDVKM. V lost 3 bases and J 8 bases, leaving 16 bases between the germline ends. CDR3 sequence (DNA): TGTGCCAGCAGTTTTTTGCAACAAACAGGAGGCTACACCTTC. Residues: CASSFLQQTGGYTF.

The chain carries TRBV19 and TRBJ1-1; D perhaps matches TRBD1 (5 bases). The CDR3 contains 13 residues. Germline loops: CDR1 LNHDA, CDR2 SQIVND (reference sequence). With 5 bases removed from V and 1 base from J, the gap between germline ends came to 8 bases. The chain's CDR3 is CASSVTENTEAFF. In nucleotides, the CDR3 is TGTGCCAGTAGTGTGACAGAGAACACTGAAGCTTTCTTT.